This passage covers 13 T cell receptor beta chains from one sample sequenced in a study of cytotoxic CD8 clonotypes in ibrutinib-treated CLL. Clones were sequenced by immunoSEQ multiplex PCR, and TCRdb holds only the in-frame ones, with some missing. The sample contains 200,000 or so clones, about 75% of which appear only once. The sample in question was PBMCs, obtained after 12 months of ibrutinib treatment. All receptors derive from a human donor with chronic lymphocytic leukemia.

The J gene is TRBJ1-2, the V gene TRBV5-1; TRBD1 is a possible D gene (6 bases). The CDR3 loop spans 16 amino acids. V was cut by 0 bases and J by 6 bases, with 18 bases left in between. Germline assignment: CDR1 SGHRS and CDR2 YFSETQ. CDR3 in amino acids: CASSLDGSGVGDGYTF. CDR3 nucleotides: TGCGCCAGCAGCTTGGATGGTTCAGGGGTTGGCGATGGCTACACCTTC.

The chain uses TRBV7-9 and TRBJ2-3; D tentatively fits TRBD1 or TRBD2 (6 bases each). Trimming removed 5 bases from V and 1 base from J, with 13 bases in between. CDR3 length: 15 amino acids. CDR1 is SEHNR, CDR2 FQNEAQ, per germline (reference sequence). CDR3 in amino acids: CASSPAEGGTDTQYF. The CDR3 coding sequence is TGTGCCAGCAGCCCGGCGGAGGGGGGCACAGATACGCAGTATTTT.

The V gene is TRBV18, the J gene TRBJ1-1, with TRBD1 matching 7 bases. Germline V gene sequence: CDR1 KGHSH, CDR2 LQKENI. The CDR3 is made up of 17 amino acids. Germline trimming cut 3 bases from V and 2 bases from J; bases unmatched to any gene: 12. CDR3 sequence: CASSPPGGQKRNTEAFF. CDR3 coding DNA: TGTGCCAGCTCACCCCCGGGGGGACAGAAGAGAAACACTGAAGCTTTCTTT.

The chain couples TRBV30 to TRBJ1-2; a possible D gene is TRBD1 (5 bases). The V end was cut by 3 bases, the J end by 7 bases, with 12 bases between. This CDR3 spans 12 amino acids. Germline CDR1 is GTSNPN and CDR2 is SVGIG (reference sequence). In DNA, the CDR3 is TGTGCCTGGAGCGAACACGGGACTGGCTACACCTTC. It yields the protein CAWSEHGTGYTF.

This chain links TRBV5-1 with TRBJ1-2; TRBD1 might be the D (5 bases). The CDR3 consists of 16 residues. V lost 6 bases to trimming and J lost 6 bases, with 24 bases between them. The germline gives CDR1 SGHRS, CDR2 YFSETQ. CDR3 bases: TGCGCCAGCACCACCGGGTGGAAGGAACGGGGGGATGGCTACACCTTC. Its translation: CASTTGWKERGDGYTF.

This clone was detected many times. The chain joins TRBV7-9 to TRBJ1-2; 10 positions match TRBD1. V lost 5 bases to trimming and J lost 7 bases; unmatched junction nucleotides: 4. This CDR3 spans 13 amino acids. Germline CDR1 SEHNR, CDR2 FQNEAQ (reference sequence). The CDR3 loop is CASSPRQGAGYTF. In DNA, the CDR3 is TGTGCCAGCAGCCCTAGACAGGGGGCTGGCTACACCTTC.

The gene calls are TRBV5-4 and TRBJ1-2; D is uncertain. The CDR3 length is 13 residues. V gave up 4 bases and J gave up 8 bases, with 15 bases separating them. Looked up from germline, CDR1 is SGHNT and CDR2 is YYREEE (reference sequence). The CDR3 spells CASSRTALRGYTF. CDR3 in DNA: TGTGCCAGCAGCCGTACCGCGCTCCGCGGCTACACCTTC.

The chain recombines TRBV6-6 with TRBJ2-1; the D is unclear. The V and J ends lost 8 bases and 3 bases respectively, with 5 bases between them. Germline V CDR1 and CDR2: MNHNY, SVGAGI (reference sequence). The CDR3 extends over 11 amino acids. The chain's CDR3 is CASLVYNEQFF. The CDR3 nucleotides read TGTGCCAGCTTAGTCTACAATGAGCAGTTCTTC.

The rearrangement uses TRBV30 and TRBJ1-4; 9 positions match TRBD1. Germline V CDR1 and CDR2: GTSNPN, SVGIG (reference sequence). J lost 7 bases, V lost 2 bases, and 8 bases had no gene match. CDR3 length: 15 amino acids. This CDR3 is CAWSPSGQGPEKLFF. The DNA for the CDR3 is TGTGCCTGGAGTCCATCGGGACAGGGACCTGAAAAACTGTTTTTT.

The chain links TRBV30 to TRBJ1-1; tentative D call: TRBD1 (5 bases). Per the germline V gene, CDR1 is GTSNPN and CDR2 is SVGIG (reference sequence). The CDR3 is 13 residues long. Trimming took 2 bases from V and 8 from J, leaving 15 bases between them. CDR3 amino acids: CAWSPRQSQEAFF. The DNA of the CDR3 is TGTGCCTGGAGTCCAAGACAGAGCCAAGAAGCTTTCTTT. The full variable domain, in which reference TRBV30 and TRBJ1-1 provide the parts outside the CDR3, is SQTIHQWPATLVQPVGSPLSLECTVEGTSNPNLYWYRQAAGRGLQLLFYSVGIGQISSEVPQNLSASRPQDRQFILSSKKLLLSDSGFYLCAWSPRQSQEAFFGQGTRLTVV.

The chain employs TRBV6-5 and TRBJ2-3; D is possibly TRBD2 (6 bases). V was shortened by 4 bases and J by 2 bases, with 16 bases between the two germline ends. The CDR3 covers 16 residues. Germline assignment: CDR1 MNHEY and CDR2 SVGAGI. The CDR3 bases are TGTGCCAGCAGTTCCCTCTCCGGGGGATTCACAGATACGCAGTATTTT. It encodes CASSSLSGGFTDTQYF.

This clone was observed a few times. The chain employs TRBV30 and TRBJ1-1; weak D call: TRBD1 (6 bases). The CDR3 sequence is 17 residues long. Germline CDR1 reads GTSNPN; CDR2 reads SVGIG (reference sequence). V was clipped by 8 bases and J by 2 bases, with 27 bases between them. The CDR3 nucleotides are TGTGCCAGCTGGAGACCCAGGGGTGGGTATGAAAACACTGAAGCTTTCTTT. It translates to CASWRPRGGYENTEAFF. Filled out from reference TRBV30 and TRBJ1-1, the complete variable domain reads SQTIHQWPATLVQPVGSPLSLECTVEGTSNPNLYWYRQAAGRGLQLLFYSVGIGQISSEVPQNLSASRPQDRQFILSSKKLLLSDSGFYLCASWRPRGGYENTEAFFGQGTRLTVV.

The V gene is TRBV6-5, the J gene TRBJ1-4; D is unresolved. Germline V gene data show CDR1 as MNHEY and CDR2 as SVGAGI. The CDR3 is 14 amino acids. V was trimmed by 6 bases and J by 3 bases, leaving 11 bases between them. The CDR3 is CASRDTSANEKLFF. CDR3 DNA: TGTGCCAGCAGAGATACTAGTGCTAATGAAAAACTGTTTTTT.